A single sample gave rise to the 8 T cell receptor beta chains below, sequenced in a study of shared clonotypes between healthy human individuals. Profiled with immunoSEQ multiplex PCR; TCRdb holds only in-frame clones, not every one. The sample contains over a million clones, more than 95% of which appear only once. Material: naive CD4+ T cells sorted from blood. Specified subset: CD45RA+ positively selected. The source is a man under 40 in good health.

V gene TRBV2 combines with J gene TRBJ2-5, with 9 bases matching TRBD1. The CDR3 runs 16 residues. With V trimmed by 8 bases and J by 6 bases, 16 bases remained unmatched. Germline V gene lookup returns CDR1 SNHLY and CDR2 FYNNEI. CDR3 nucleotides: TGTGCCAGCTTCGACAGGCGGACAGGGGTCGTTCAGACCCAGTACTTC. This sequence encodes CASFDRRTGVVQTQYF.

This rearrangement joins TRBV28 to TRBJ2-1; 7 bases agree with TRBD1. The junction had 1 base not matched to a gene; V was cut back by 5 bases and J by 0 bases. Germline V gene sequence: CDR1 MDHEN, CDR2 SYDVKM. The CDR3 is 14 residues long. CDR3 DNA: TGTGCCAGCAGTGGGACAGACTCCTACAATGAGCAGTTCTTC. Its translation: CASSGTDSYNEQFF.

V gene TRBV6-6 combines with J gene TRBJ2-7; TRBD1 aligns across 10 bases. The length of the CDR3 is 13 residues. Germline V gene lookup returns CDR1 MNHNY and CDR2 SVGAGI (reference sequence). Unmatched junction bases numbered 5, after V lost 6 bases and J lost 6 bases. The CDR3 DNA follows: TGTGCCAGCAGACGACAGGGGGCGCCCGAGCAGTACTTC. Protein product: CASRRQGAPEQYF.

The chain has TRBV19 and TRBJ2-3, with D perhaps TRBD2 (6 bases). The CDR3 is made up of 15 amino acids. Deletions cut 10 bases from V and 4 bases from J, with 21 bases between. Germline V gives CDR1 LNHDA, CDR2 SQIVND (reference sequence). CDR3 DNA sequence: TGTGCCACCTTCTCCCCGGGGGATGGTTCAGATACGCAGTATTTT. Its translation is CATFSPGDGSDTQYF.

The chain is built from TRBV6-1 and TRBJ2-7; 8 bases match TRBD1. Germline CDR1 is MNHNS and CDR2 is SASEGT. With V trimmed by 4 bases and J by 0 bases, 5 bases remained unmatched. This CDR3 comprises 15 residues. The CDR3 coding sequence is TGTGCCAGCAGTGCTGGGACAGGCACCTCCTACGAGCAGTACTTC. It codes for CASSAGTGTSYEQYF.

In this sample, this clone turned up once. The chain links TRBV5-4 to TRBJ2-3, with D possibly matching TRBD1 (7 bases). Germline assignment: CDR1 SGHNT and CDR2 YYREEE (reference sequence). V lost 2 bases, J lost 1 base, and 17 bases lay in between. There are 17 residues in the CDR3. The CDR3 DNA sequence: TGTGCCAGCAGCTTTAAGGGGGCTAGCGAAGGCACAGATACGCAGTATTTT. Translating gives CASSFKGASEGTDTQYF. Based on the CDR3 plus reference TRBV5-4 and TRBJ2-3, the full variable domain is ETGVTQSPTHLIKTRGQQVTLRCSSQSGHNTVSWYQQALGQGPQFIFQYYREEENGRGNFPPRFSGLQFPNYSSELNVNALELDDSALYLCASSFKGASEGTDTQYFGPGTRLTVL.

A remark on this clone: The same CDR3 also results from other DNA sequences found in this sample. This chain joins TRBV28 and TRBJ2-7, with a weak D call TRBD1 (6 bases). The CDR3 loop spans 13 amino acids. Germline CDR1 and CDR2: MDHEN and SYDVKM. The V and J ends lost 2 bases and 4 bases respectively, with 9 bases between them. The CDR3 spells CASSLQGTYEQYF. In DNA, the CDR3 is TGTGCCAGCAGTTTACAGGGGACATACGAGCAGTACTTC.

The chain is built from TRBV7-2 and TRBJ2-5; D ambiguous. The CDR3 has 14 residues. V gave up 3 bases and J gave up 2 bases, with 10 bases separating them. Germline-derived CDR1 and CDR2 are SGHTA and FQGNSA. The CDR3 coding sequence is TGTGCCAGCAGCTTCATGCCTTCTCAAGAGACCCAGTACTTC. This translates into CASSFMPSQETQYF.